What follows are 27 T cell receptor beta chains derived from one specimen sequenced in a study of T cells expressing NK-cell markers. TCRdb reprocessed the 5' RACE reads; each CDR3 protein has one entry and no DNA is given. The repertoire table contains about 150,000 distinct CDR3 sequences. The material sequenced was blood T cells: a sorted CD56 or NKG2C T cell subset, CD4+ or CD8+ T cells, or bulk PBMC T cells (not recorded which). All receptors come from a woman between 50 and 59 years old in good health.

V usage is TRBV13 and J usage is TRBJ1-6. This CDR3 comprises 11 residues. Germline lookup yields CDR1 PRHDT and CDR2 FYEKMQ (reference sequence). The CDR3 is CASSLGKALHF.

The chain couples TRBV2 to TRBJ2-3; TCRdb's assignment of TRBD1 cannot be checked, as there is no DNA. CDR1 SNHLY and CDR2 FYNNEI come from the germline V gene. The CDR3 runs 14 residues. The CDR3 here is CASRRTGGPDTQYF.

The V and J genes are TRBV7-9 and TRBJ2-3. Per germline, CDR1 SEHNR and CDR2 FQNEAQ (reference sequence). The CDR3 extends over 13 amino acids. The CDR3 reads CASSPRHTDTQYF.

The chain uses TRBV4-2 and TRBJ2-3; TCRdb calls TRBD2, which cannot be checked without DNA. This CDR3 is 16 amino acids long. Germline V lookup: CDR1 LGHNA, CDR2 YNFKEQ. The CDR3 loop is CASSQEWSGSTDTQYF.

The genes are TRBV7-8 and TRBJ2-5; TCRdb's assignment of TRBD1 cannot be checked, as there is no DNA. This CDR3 is built from 15 residues. The V gene's germline CDR1 is SGHVS and CDR2 FQNEAQ. The CDR3 sequence is CASSSPDRGQETQYF. The full variable domain, its missing parts supplied by reference TRBV7-8 and TRBJ2-5, is GAGVSQSPRYKVAKRGQDVALRCDPISGHVSLFWYQQALGQGPEFLTYFQNEAQLDKSGLPSDRFFAERPEGSVSTLKIQRTQQEDSAVYLCASSSPDRGQETQYFGPGTRLLVL.

V and J are TRBV24-1 and TRBJ1-5. This CDR3 contains 12 residues. Per the germline V gene, CDR1 is KGHDR and CDR2 is SFDVKD. This CDR3 reads CATSQDGQPQHF.

This chain connects TRBV27 to TRBJ1-5; TCRdb selects TRBD1, and the lack of DNA leaves this call unchecked. Germline loops: CDR1 MNHEY, CDR2 SMNVEV (reference sequence). The CDR3 is 14 residues long. The CDR3: CASMGRWGNQPQHF.

The chain uses TRBV4-1 and TRBJ1-5; TCRdb selects TRBD1, and the lack of DNA leaves this call unchecked. Looked up from germline, CDR1 is MGHRA and CDR2 is YSYEKL. The CDR3 covers 15 residues. CDR3 in amino acids: CASSPEGAMDQPQHF.

This chain's CDR3 is CASRPPSSGELFF. The chain has TRBV27 and TRBJ2-2; absent DNA, TCRdb's TRBD1 call cannot be checked. From germline, CDR1 is MNHEY and CDR2 SMNVEV (reference sequence). The CDR3 has 13 amino acids.

The chain carries TRBV29-1 and TRBJ1-2. This CDR3 contains 12 residues. CDR1 and CDR2 from the germline V gene are SQVTM and ANQGSEA. CDR3 amino acids: CSDGTSFYGYTF.

The rearrangement links TRBV20-1 to TRBJ2-7; the D call of TRBD2 rests on TCRdb alone, since no DNA is present to check it. The CDR3 sequence is 17 residues long. Germline CDR1 reads DFQATT; CDR2 reads SNEGSKA (reference sequence). The CDR3 sequence is CSAREGAGGSFGVEQYF.

V gene TRBV19 combines with J gene TRBJ2-1; TCRdb's D call of TRBD2 is untestable without DNA. This CDR3 spans 13 amino acids. CDR1 is LNHDA, CDR2 SQIVND, per germline (reference sequence). The CDR3 region is CASRLAGGNEQFF.

The chain carries TRBV20-1 and TRBJ2-1; TCRdb outputs TRBD1, but without DNA this stays unchecked. The CDR3 contains 15 residues. Germline V gene lookup returns CDR1 DFQATT and CDR2 SNEGSKA (reference sequence). This CDR3 reads CSAPSNLGTYNEQFF.

The V call is TRBV5-1, the J call TRBJ1-2; with no DNA, the TCRdb D assignment of TRBD1 cannot be verified. The CDR3 spans 13 residues. Germline CDR1 is SGHRS and CDR2 is YFSETQ. CDR3 in amino acids: CASSLAPGGGYTF.

The chain joins TRBV18 to TRBJ2-3; lacking DNA, the TRBD2 call made by TCRdb goes unchecked. The CDR3 totals 15 residues. Germline V CDR1 and CDR2: KGHSH, LQKENI. CDR3 sequence reads: CASSPGSGSPDTQYF.

The chain recombines TRBV7-9 with TRBJ2-4; the D gene TCRdb calls, TRBD2, cannot be checked with no DNA. Germline CDR1 SEHNR, CDR2 FQNEAQ (reference sequence). This CDR3 region has 16 residues. The CDR3 is CASSLEFGTSPYIQYF.

The rearrangement joins TRBV27 to TRBJ2-3. CDR1 is MNHEY and CDR2 is SMNVEV in the germline V gene (reference sequence). CDR3 length equals 13 residues. CDR3: CASRRLGWDTQYF.

The chain links TRBV25-1 to TRBJ2-3; TCRdb's D gene call, TRBD1, goes unchecked for lack of DNA. CDR1 and CDR2 from the germline V gene are MGHDK and SYGVNS. This CDR3 spans 14 amino acids. CDR3 sequence: CASSEPHMPDTQYF.

V gene TRBV28 combines with J gene TRBJ1-4; the D gene TCRdb calls, TRBD1, cannot be checked with no DNA. The germline gives CDR1 MDHEN, CDR2 SYDVKM. CDR3 length: 12 amino acids. The CDR3 protein is CASSLLGGKLFF.

J is TRBJ2-1 and V is TRBV4-1; TCRdb returns TRBD1, unconfirmable since there is no DNA. The CDR3 covers 14 residues. CDR1 MGHRA and CDR2 YSYEKL come from the germline V gene. This chain's CDR3 is CASSLGQGDNEQFF.

This sequence joins TRBV12-3 or TRBV12-4 and TRBJ2-2; TCRdb reports TRBD1, a call that lacks DNA to check it against. This CDR3 is built from 15 residues. The CDR3 spells CASSTPWKNTGELFF.

The gene calls are TRBV7-9 and TRBJ2-5; TCRdb picks TRBD1, but there is no DNA to check that call. Germline values: CDR1 SEHNR, CDR2 FQNEAQ (reference sequence). The CDR3 covers 16 residues. CDR3 loop: CASSSKQGWYQETQYF.

This chain links TRBV7-9 with TRBJ2-3; TCRdb selects TRBD1, and the lack of DNA leaves this call unchecked. This CDR3 has 14 amino acids. From germline, CDR1 is SEHNR and CDR2 FQNEAQ (reference sequence). Here the CDR3 reads CASSSPASTDTQYF.

The chain uses TRBV7-8 and TRBJ2-3; TCRdb's D call, TRBD1, is unchecked because there is no DNA. Germline V gives CDR1 SGHVS, CDR2 FQNEAQ. The CDR3 has 14 residues. The CDR3 spells CASSLPRGTDTQYF.

The V call is TRBV7-2, the J call TRBJ2-1. Germline-derived CDR1 and CDR2 are SGHTA and FQGNSA. The CDR3 is 14 residues long. The CDR3 loop is CASSSYRDSKEQFF.

CDR3 region: CASSQDPTPNEQFF. The chain recombines TRBV4-1 with TRBJ2-1. Germline-derived CDR1 and CDR2 are MGHRA and YSYEKL. There are 14 residues in the CDR3.

The chain carries TRBV29-1 and TRBJ2-3; the D call from TCRdb, TRBD2, cannot be confirmed without DNA. The CDR3 is made up of 14 amino acids. CDR1 and CDR2 from the germline V gene are SQVTM and ANQGSEA. The CDR3 loop reads CSVEVEGTADTQYF.